This T cell receptor beta chain was retrieved from a study of cytomegalovirus exposure and HLA in healthy donors. It was with 60 Vbeta and 13 Jbeta primers that the PCR ran. Only in-frame clones appear in the TCRdb table, and some are missing; sequencing was by immunoSEQ multiplex PCR. There are about 140,000 clones in the sample; around 59% occur only once, and 1.8% lies in the top ten. Sequencing used PBMCs. This clonotype originated in a male donor in good health and CMV-seronegative.

The chain's CDR3 is CAWSEGYAGGTYEQYF. Written as DNA, the CDR3 is TGTGCCTGGAGTGAGGGTTATGCGGGGGGGACCTACGAGCAGTACTTC. V usage is TRBV30 and J usage is TRBJ2-7; 9 bases line up with TRBD2. Germline V gene data show CDR1 as GTSNPN and CDR2 as SVGIG (reference sequence). The CDR3 loop spans 16 amino acids. Trimming at V came to 1 base and at J to 2 bases, leaving 9 bases not matched to a gene.